At least ten counts were recorded for the clone carrying this TCR beta chain. The antigen is unknown. This specimen comes from a study of T cells in localized non-small cell lung cancer. Study-level results: Greater T cell density in blood accompanied longer overall survival.

TCRdb's copy holds only in-frame clones and misses some; the assay was immunoSEQ multiplex PCR. The sample has approximately 2,600 clones; 20% to 30% are singletons. This CDR3 is 13 amino acids long. Germline CDR1 reads SGHTA; CDR2 reads FQGNSA. V was shortened by 4 bases and J by 6 bases, with 10 bases between the two germline ends. The sequence was collected from a man aged 40 to 70 with stage II lung adenocarcinoma. V usage is TRBV7-2 and J usage is TRBJ1-5; weak D call: TRBD1 (5 bases). The sequencing here drew on normal lung tissue next to the tumor, taken before any cancer treatment. The CDR3 region is CASSSRGSQPQHF. The CDR3 DNA reads TGTGCCAGCAGCTCCCGGGGGAGTCAGCCCCAGCATTTT.